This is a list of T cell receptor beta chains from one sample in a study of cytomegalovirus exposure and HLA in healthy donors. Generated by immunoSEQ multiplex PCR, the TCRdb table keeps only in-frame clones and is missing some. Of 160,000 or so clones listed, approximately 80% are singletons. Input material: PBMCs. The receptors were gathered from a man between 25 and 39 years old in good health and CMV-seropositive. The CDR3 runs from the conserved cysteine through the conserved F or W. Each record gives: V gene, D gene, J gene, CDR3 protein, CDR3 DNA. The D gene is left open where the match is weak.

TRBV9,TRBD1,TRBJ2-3,CASSVEGGWADTQYF,TGTGCCAGCAGCGTAGAAGGGGGCTGGGCAGATACGCAGTATTTT
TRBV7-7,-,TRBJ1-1,CASSLSVNTEAFF,TGTGCTAGCAGTCTGTCGGTGAACACTGAAGCTTTCTTT
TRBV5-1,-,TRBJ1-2,CASSQAGGRTNYGYTF,TGCGCCAGCAGCCAGGCTGGAGGCAGGACTAACTATGGCTACACCTTC
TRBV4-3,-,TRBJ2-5,CASSLAYAETQYF,TGCGCCAGCAGTCTAGCTTACGCAGAGACCCAGTACTTC
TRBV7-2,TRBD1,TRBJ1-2,CASSDNRDRGPAYGYTF,TGTGCCAGCAGCGACAACCGGGACAGGGGACCAGCCTATGGCTACACCTTC
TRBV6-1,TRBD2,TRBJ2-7,CASSVDPGSGGEQYF,TGTGCCAGCAGTGTGGACCCTGGATCGGGGGGCGAGCAGTACTTC
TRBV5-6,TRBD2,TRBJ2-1,CASSLAGGTSGNNEQFF,TGTGCCAGCAGCTTGGCGGGGGGGACTAGCGGAAACAATGAGCAGTTCTTC
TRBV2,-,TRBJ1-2,CASSDWGRYGYTF,TGTGCCAGCAGTGACTGGGGGAGGTATGGCTACACCTTC
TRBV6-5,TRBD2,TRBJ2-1,CASRALADYNEQFF,TGTGCCAGCAGAGCTCTAGCGGACTACAATGAGCAGTTCTTC
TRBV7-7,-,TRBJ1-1,CASSLVEGGTEAFF,TGTGCTAGCAGCTTAGTAGAGGGTGGAACTGAAGCTTTCTTT
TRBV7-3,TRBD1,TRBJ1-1,CASSKQGVGTEAFF,TGTGCCAGCAGCAAACAGGGGGTGGGCACTGAAGCTTTCTTT
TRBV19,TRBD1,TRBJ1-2,CASSMVYRGLNGYTF,TGTGCCAGTAGTATGGTGTACAGGGGGCTCAATGGCTACACCTTC
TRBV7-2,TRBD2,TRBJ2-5,CASSLDWSAGGETQYF,TGTGCCAGCAGCTTAGATTGGTCGGCGGGGGGGGAGACCCAGTACTTC
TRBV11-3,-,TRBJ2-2,CASSLFGGELFF,TGTGCCAGCAGCTTATTCGGGGGGGAGCTGTTTTTT
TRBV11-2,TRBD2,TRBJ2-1,CASSPPAGTSGEQQFF,TGTGCCAGCAGCCCACCCGCCGGGACTAGCGGGGAACAACAGTTCTTC
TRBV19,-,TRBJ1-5,CASSPRGPNSNQPQHF,TGTGCCAGTAGCCCCCGAGGGCCCAATAGCAATCAGCCCCAGCATTTT
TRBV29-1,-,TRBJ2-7,CSVVEVANSYEQYF,TGCAGCGTTGTGGAGGTCGCAAACTCCTACGAGCAGTACTTC
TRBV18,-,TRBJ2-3,CASSRLVSFGGGTDTQYF,TGTGCCAGCTCACGTCTGGTCTCTTTCGGGGGTGGCACAGATACGCAGTATTTT
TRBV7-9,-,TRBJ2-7,CASSRDRDTLYEQYF,TGTGCCAGCAGCCGTGACCGGGACACCCTCTACGAGCAGTACTTC